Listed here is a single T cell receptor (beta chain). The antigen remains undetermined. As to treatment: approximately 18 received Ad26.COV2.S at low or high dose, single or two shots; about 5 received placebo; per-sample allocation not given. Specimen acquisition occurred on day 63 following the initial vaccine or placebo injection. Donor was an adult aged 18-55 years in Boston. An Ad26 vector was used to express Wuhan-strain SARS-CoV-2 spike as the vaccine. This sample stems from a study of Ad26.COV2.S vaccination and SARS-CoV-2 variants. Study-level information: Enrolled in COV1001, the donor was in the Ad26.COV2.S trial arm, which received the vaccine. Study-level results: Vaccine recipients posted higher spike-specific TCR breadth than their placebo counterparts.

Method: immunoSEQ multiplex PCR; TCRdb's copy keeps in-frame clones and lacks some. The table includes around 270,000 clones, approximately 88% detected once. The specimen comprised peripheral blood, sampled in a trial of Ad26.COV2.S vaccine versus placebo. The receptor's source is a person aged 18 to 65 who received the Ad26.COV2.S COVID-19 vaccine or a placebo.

CDR3 protein: CASSFFGGNGYTF. CDR3 DNA sequence: TGTGCCAGCAGTTTCTTCGGGGGAAATGGCTACACCTTC. The chain links TRBV11-2 to TRBJ1-2; weak D call: TRBD1 (5 bases). From germline, CDR1 is SGHAT and CDR2 FQNNGV. Trimming took off 6 bases at V and 6 bases at J, with 14 bases between the two ends. This CDR3 comprises 13 residues.